The 8 T cell receptor beta chains below come from one sample, sequenced in a study of shared clonotypes between healthy human individuals. Sequencing used immunoSEQ multiplex PCR; TCRdb keeps in-frame clones, though not all of them. The sample has some 900,000 clones, 76% seen once. The sequenced material came from memory CD4+ T cells sorted from blood. Specified subset: CD45RA-negative fraction. Source of these receptors: a young man in good health.

The chain recombines TRBV4-1 with TRBJ1-2; the match to TRBD1 covers 7 bases. With 0 bases clipped from V and 5 bases from J, the junction kept 6 bases outside the gene matches. Looked up from germline, CDR1 is MGHRA and CDR2 is YSYEKL. This CDR3 has 15 residues. The CDR3 region is CASSQDTGVAYGYTF. The CDR3 DNA reads TGCGCCAGCAGCCAAGATACAGGGGTAGCGTATGGCTACACCTTC.

The chain links TRBV19 to TRBJ2-7; D is possibly TRBD2 (6 bases). This CDR3 contains 15 residues. Germline V lookup: CDR1 LNHDA, CDR2 SQIVND (reference sequence). V lost 0 bases to trimming and J lost 1 base, with 10 bases between them. CDR3 in amino acids: CASSIDGTPSYEQYF. CDR3 coding DNA: TGTGCCAGTAGTATAGATGGGACTCCGTCCTACGAGCAGTACTTC.

The V and J genes are TRBV7-2 and TRBJ1-6; TRBD1 is a possible D gene (6 bases). Trimming stripped 1 base from V and 7 bases from J, with 11 bases between. From germline, CDR1 is SGHTA and CDR2 FQGNSA. The CDR3 runs to 15 residues. This CDR3 is CASSLDWTANSPLHF. CDR3 nucleotide sequence: TGTGCCAGCAGCTTAGACTGGACAGCGAATTCACCCCTCCACTTT.

This clone was detected many times. The chain uses TRBV6-1 and TRBJ1-2, with TRBD1 matching 8 bases. The trim removed 0 bases at V and 8 bases at J, leaving 8 bases unmatched. Germline V gene sequence: CDR1 MNHNS, CDR2 SASEGT. This CDR3 has 15 residues. The CDR3: CASSEAGGQGGGYTF. As DNA, the CDR3 is TGTGCCAGCAGTGAAGCGGGAGGACAGGGAGGCGGCTACACCTTC.

The chain links TRBV6-5 to TRBJ1-5; D ambiguous. V lost 0 bases and J 0 bases, leaving 6 bases between the germline ends. Germline assignment: CDR1 MNHEY and CDR2 SVGAGI. The CDR3 length is 15 residues. The CDR3 DNA follows: TGTGCCAGCAGTTACTCGAGAGTTAGCAATCAGCCCCAGCATTTT. Amino acids: CASSYSRVSNQPQHF.

This chain uses TRBV28 with TRBJ2-6; D uncertain. This CDR3 comprises 21 residues. Trimming stripped 3 bases from V and 2 bases from J, with 26 bases between. The germline V gene has CDR1 MDHEN and CDR2 SYDVKM. This CDR3 reads CASSFVQIKFLHTTGANVLTF. The CDR3 DNA reads TGTGCCAGCAGTTTTGTACAGATCAAGTTTCTTCATACAACTGGGGCCAACGTCCTGACTTTC. Full variable domain (missing parts from reference TRBV28 and TRBJ2-6): DVKVTQSSRYLVKRTGEKVFLECVQDMDHENMFWYRQDPGLGLRLIYFSYDVKMKEKGDIPEGYSVSREKKERFSLILESASTNQTSMYLCASSFVQIKFLHTTGANVLTFGAGSRLTVL.

Turning to this clone: One base away lies a much larger clone, so this may be a sequencing read error. CDR3 in DNA: TGCGCCAGCAGCTTGGTAGGGGATAATGAAAAACTGTTTTTT. Translating gives CASSLVGDNEKLFF. This sequence joins TRBV5-1 and TRBJ1-4; D is perhaps TRBD1 (5 bases). The ends were cut back, 0 bases at V and 4 bases at J, with 7 bases in the middle. CDR1 SGHRS and CDR2 YFSETQ come from the germline V gene. There are 14 residues in the CDR3. The whole variable domain, filled in from reference TRBV5-1 and TRBJ1-4, reads KAGVTQTPRYLIKTRGQQVTLSCSPISGHRSVSWYQQTPGQGLQFLFEYFSETQRNKGNFPGRFSGRQFSNSRSEMNVSTLELGDSALYLCASSLVGDNEKLFFGSGTQLSVL.

The chain joins TRBV5-1 to TRBJ2-5, with D possibly matching TRBD1 (5 bases). V lost 5 bases, J lost 5 bases, and 28 bases lay in between. Germline-derived CDR1 and CDR2 are SGHRS and YFSETQ. This CDR3 spans 18 amino acids. The CDR3 DNA reads as TGCGCCAGCAGACGCACGCTACAAACCCAGGGATATCGGGAGACCCAGTACTTC. This translates into CASRRTLQTQGYRETQYF. Full variable domain (remainder filled in from reference TRBV5-1 and TRBJ2-5): KAGVTQTPRYLIKTRGQQVTLSCSPISGHRSVSWYQQTPGQGLQFLFEYFSETQRNKGNFPGRFSGRQFSNSRSEMNVSTLELGDSALYLCASRRTLQTQGYRETQYFGPGTRLLVL.